This passage covers 14 T cell receptor beta chains from one sample sequenced in a study of blood T cell repertoires in COVID-19. The data were produced by immunoSEQ multiplex PCR, yet TCRdb's version contains in-frame clones alone and is incomplete. The data hold 70,000 to 90,000 clones, with about 80% observed a single time. The sample consisted of peripheral blood. These receptor sequences come from a human donor in a cohort sampled during active COVID-19.

The rearrangement uses TRBV5-5 and TRBJ2-2; 10 bases are shared with TRBD2. V gave up 3 bases and J gave up 6 bases; unmatched junction bases: 5. The germline V gene has CDR1 SGHKS and CDR2 YYEKEE (reference sequence). The CDR3 sequence is 15 residues long. The CDR3 bases are TGTGCCAGCAGCTGGAGCGGACTAGCGGCCGGGGAGCTGTTTTTT. Translation gives CASSWSGLAAGELFF.

This clone appeared a single time. The V call is TRBV5-1, the J call TRBJ1-1; D unclear. CDR1 and CDR2 from the germline V gene are SGHRS and YFSETQ. The CDR3 runs 12 residues. Trimming removed 4 bases at V and 2 bases at J, with 6 bases between. CDR3: CASSRVNTEAFF. CDR3 bases: TGCGCCAGCAGCAGAGTTAACACTGAAGCTTTCTTT.

The J gene is TRBJ2-5, the V gene TRBV7-8; the D is unclear. V was clipped by 4 bases and J by 1 base, with 10 bases between them. Germline V gene sequence: CDR1 SGHVS, CDR2 FQNEAQ. This CDR3 spans 14 amino acids. CDR3 in DNA: TGTGCCAGCAGCTCCCGGTGGAGCCAAGAGACCCAGTACTTC. Translating it yields CASSSRWSQETQYF.

V is TRBV5-6 and J is TRBJ2-6; no reliable D call. The ends were cut back, 0 bases at V and 0 bases at J, with 16 bases in the middle. CDR3 length: 19 residues. The germline gives CDR1 SGHDT, CDR2 YYEEEE. The CDR3 loop reads CASSLGAFLPLSGANVLTF. Here the CDR3 DNA reads TGTGCCAGCAGCTTGGGGGCCTTCCTTCCCCTCTCTGGGGCCAACGTCCTGACTTTC.

The CDR3 bases are TGTGCCAGCAGCCGACTAGCGGGAGACGGGGAGCTGTTTTTT. Amino acids: CASSRLAGDGELFF. This chain joins TRBV16 and TRBJ2-2, with 12 bases matching TRBD2. The CDR3 runs to 14 residues. The junction had 1 base not matched to a gene; V was cut back by 4 bases and J by 7 bases. From germline, CDR1 is KGHSY and CDR2 FQNENV.

J is TRBJ2-1 and V is TRBV5-1; 13 positions agree with TRBD2. CDR1 SGHRS and CDR2 YFSETQ come from the germline V gene. V shed 4 bases, J shed 7 bases, and the junction held 8 bases outside the gene matches. The CDR3 consists of 16 residues. CDR3 region: CASSETGLAGMNEQFF. The CDR3 DNA reads as TGCGCCAGCAGCGAAACGGGACTAGCGGGGATGAATGAGCAGTTCTTC.

This clone came up a few times. The gene calls are TRBV9 and TRBJ2-1, with TRBD2 matching over 8 bases. CDR3 length equals 16 residues. J was trimmed by 9 bases and V by 4 bases; bases with no gene match: 15. Looked up from germline, CDR1 is SGDLS and CDR2 is YYNGEE. The CDR3 region has the DNA TGTGCCAGCAGCCTAACCTCTAGCGGGTATGTTGGTGAGCAGTTCTTC. It yields the protein CASSLTSSGYVGEQFF.

The V gene is TRBV19, the J gene TRBJ1-2; 7 nucleotides align to TRBD1. V was pared by 6 bases and J by 2 bases, with 6 bases of the junction left unmatched. Germline CDR1 LNHDA, CDR2 SQIVND (reference sequence). This CDR3 has 14 amino acids. The CDR3 loop reads CASRREGGNYGYTF. DNA for the CDR3: TGTGCCAGTAGGAGGGAAGGGGGCAACTATGGCTACACCTTC.

The genes are TRBV6-4 and TRBJ1-1; TRBD1 agrees at 7 bases. Trimming removed 4 bases from V and 4 bases from J; junction bases left unmatched: 6. This CDR3 spans 14 amino acids. Looked up from germline, CDR1 is MRHNA and CDR2 is SNTAGT. This chain's CDR3 is CASSADRAGTEAFF. As DNA, the CDR3 is TGTGCCAGCAGTGCCGACAGGGCCGGCACTGAAGCTTTCTTT.

The chain recombines TRBV10-3 with TRBJ2-3; D is uncertain. The CDR3 totals 12 residues. The germline V gene has CDR1 ENHRY and CDR2 SYGVKD. Trimming pared 6 bases from V and 3 bases from J, leaving 7 bases between. CDR3 sequence reads: CAISPSTDTQYF. The CDR3 DNA reads as TGTGCCATCAGCCCTTCGACAGATACGCAGTATTTT.

V is TRBV5-4 and J is TRBJ2-5; a possible D gene is TRBD2 (5 bases). Trimming cost V 0 bases and J 4 bases, with 7 bases left between them. This CDR3 spans 13 amino acids. Germline lookup yields CDR1 SGHNT and CDR2 YYREEE (reference sequence). CDR3 in amino acids: CASSLESGETQYF. As DNA, the CDR3 is TGTGCCAGCAGCTTGGAGAGCGGAGAGACCCAGTACTTC.

This clone was picked up one time. The chain joins TRBV5-1 to TRBJ2-7; 7 nucleotides agree with TRBD2. This CDR3 region has 15 residues. V lost 5 bases, J lost 1 base, and 9 bases stayed unmatched. Germline-derived CDR1 and CDR2 are SGHRS and YFSETQ. The DNA of the CDR3 is TGCGCCAGCAGTTTCAGCGGGGACCAGTCCTACGAGCAGTACTTC. Its protein is CASSFSGDQSYEQYF.

The rearrangement uses TRBV12-5 and TRBJ2-7; D is possibly TRBD2 (6 bases). The V gene lost 3 bases and the J gene lost 6 bases, with 15 bases spanning the gap. This CDR3 spans 14 amino acids. Germline V gene sequence: CDR1 LGHNT, CDR2 FRNRAP. The CDR3 nucleotides read TGTGCTAGTGGTTTACGGGAGTCAGGTTCCGAGCAGTACTTC. Its protein product is CASGLRESGSEQYF.

The V call is TRBV5-1, the J call TRBJ2-7; TRBD2 matches at 10 bases. J lost 6 bases, V lost 3 bases, and 6 bases had no gene match. The CDR3 covers 14 residues. Germline CDR1 and CDR2: SGHRS and YFSETQ. The CDR3 is CASSSPSGSGEQYF. In DNA form, the CDR3 reads TGCGCCAGCAGCTCACCTAGCGGGAGTGGCGAGCAGTACTTC. The full variable domain, completed using reference TRBV5-1 and TRBJ2-7, is KAGVTQTPRYLIKTRGQQVTLSCSPISGHRSVSWYQQTPGQGLQFLFEYFSETQRNKGNFPGRFSGRQFSNSRSEMNVSTLELGDSALYLCASSSPSGSGEQYFGPGTRLTVT.